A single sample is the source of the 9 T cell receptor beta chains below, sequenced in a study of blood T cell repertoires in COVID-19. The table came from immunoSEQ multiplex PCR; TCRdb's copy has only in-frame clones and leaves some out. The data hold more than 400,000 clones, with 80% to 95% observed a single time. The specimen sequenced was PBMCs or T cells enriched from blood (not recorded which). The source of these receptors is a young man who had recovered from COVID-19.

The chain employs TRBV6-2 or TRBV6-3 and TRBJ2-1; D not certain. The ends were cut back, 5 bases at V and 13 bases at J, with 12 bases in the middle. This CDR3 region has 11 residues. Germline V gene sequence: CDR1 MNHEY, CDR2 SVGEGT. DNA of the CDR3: TGTGCCAGCAGTATGTCTTCTGGCCAGTTCTTC. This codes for CASSMSSGQFF.

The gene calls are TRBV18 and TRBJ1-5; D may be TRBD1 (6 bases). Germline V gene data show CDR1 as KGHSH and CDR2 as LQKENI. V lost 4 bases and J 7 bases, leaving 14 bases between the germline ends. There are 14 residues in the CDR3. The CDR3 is CASSLEQGRQPQHF. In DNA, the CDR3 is TGTGCCAGCTCACTGGAACAGGGTCGCCAGCCCCAGCATTTT.

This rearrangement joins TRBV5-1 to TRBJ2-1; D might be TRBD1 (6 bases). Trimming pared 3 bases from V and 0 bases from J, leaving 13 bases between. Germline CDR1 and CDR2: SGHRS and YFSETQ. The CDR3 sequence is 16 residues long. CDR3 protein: CASSSSGAGSYNEQFF. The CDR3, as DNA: TGCGCCAGCAGCTCATCAGGGGCGGGCTCCTACAATGAGCAGTTCTTC.

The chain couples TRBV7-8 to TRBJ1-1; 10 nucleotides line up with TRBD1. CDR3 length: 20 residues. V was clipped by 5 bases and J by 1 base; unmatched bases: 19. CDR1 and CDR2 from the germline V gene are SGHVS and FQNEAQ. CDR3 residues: CASSPTRFIRDRGKNTEAFF. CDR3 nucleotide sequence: TGTGCCAGCAGCCCAACGCGGTTTATCCGGGACAGGGGTAAGAACACTGAAGCTTTCTTT.

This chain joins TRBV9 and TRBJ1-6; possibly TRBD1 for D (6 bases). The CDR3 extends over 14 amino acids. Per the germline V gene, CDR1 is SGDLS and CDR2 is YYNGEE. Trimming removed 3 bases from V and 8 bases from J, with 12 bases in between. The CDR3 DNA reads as TGTGCCAGCAGCGCTCAGGGGCAGGATTCACCCCTCCACTTT. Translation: CASSAQGQDSPLHF.

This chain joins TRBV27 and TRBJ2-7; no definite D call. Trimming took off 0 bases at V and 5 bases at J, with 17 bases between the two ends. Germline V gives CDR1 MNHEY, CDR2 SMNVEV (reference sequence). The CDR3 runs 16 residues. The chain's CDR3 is CASSLSVRQVVHEQYF. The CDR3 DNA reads TGTGCCAGCAGTTTATCGGTTCGCCAGGTCGTCCACGAGCAGTACTTC.

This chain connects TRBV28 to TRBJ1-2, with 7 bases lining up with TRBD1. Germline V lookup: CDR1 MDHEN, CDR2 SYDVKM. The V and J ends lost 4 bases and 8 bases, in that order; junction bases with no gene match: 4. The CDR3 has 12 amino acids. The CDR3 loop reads CASSSTGFGYTF. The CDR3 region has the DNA TGTGCCAGCAGTTCGACAGGGTTCGGCTACACCTTC.

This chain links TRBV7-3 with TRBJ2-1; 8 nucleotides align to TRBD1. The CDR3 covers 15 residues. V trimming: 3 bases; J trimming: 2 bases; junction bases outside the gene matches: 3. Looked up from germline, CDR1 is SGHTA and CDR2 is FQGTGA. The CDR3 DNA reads TGTGCCAGCAGCTTGGACAGGGCGGCCTACAATGAGCAGTTCTTC. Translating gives CASSLDRAAYNEQFF.

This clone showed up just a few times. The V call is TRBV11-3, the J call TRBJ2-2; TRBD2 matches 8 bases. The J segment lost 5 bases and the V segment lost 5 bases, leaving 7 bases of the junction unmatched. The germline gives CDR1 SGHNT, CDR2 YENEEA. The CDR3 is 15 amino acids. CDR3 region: CASSPPGGGTGELFF. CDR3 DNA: TGTGCCAGCAGCCCTCCGGGCGGGGGGACCGGGGAGCTGTTTTTT.